This T cell receptor (beta chain) originates from a study of blood T cell repertoires in COVID-19. How the authors handled the data: Nucleated cell counts were estimated from reference gene primer amplification. Profiled with immunoSEQ multiplex PCR; TCRdb holds only in-frame clones, not every one. V and J calls and clone size are those listed in that table; D and trimming were worked out from the DNA. The sample yields some 190,000 clones, around three quarters seen once. Only one count was recorded for this clone. The CDR3 contains 12 residues. The V end was cut by 5 bases, the J end by 0 bases, with 4 bases between. Looked up from germline, CDR1 is MDHEN and CDR2 is SYDVKM.

This chain uses TRBV28 with TRBJ1-1; D remains unclear. The material sequenced was PBMCs or T cells enriched from blood (not recorded which). The sequence came from a woman between 45 and 65 years old with acute COVID-19. CDR3 region: CASSIVNTEAFF. The CDR3, as DNA: TGTGCCAGCAGTATCGTGAACACTGAAGCTTTCTTT.